This TCR beta chain stems from a study of blood T cell repertoires in COVID-19. About the research overall: Sites across the United States, Italy and Spain contributed samples from acute and convalescent COVID-19.

The CDR3 has 12 amino acids. Trimming removed 5 bases from V and 6 bases from J, with 7 bases in between. Germline values: CDR1 LNHDA, CDR2 SQIVND (reference sequence). Study processing details: Counts of nucleated cells, estimated from reference gene primer amplification, were obtained. Assay: immunoSEQ multiplex PCR; the TCRdb copy retains only in-frame clones and omits some. V, J and clone size are taken as reported in that table, and D and trimming were inferred from the DNA itself. Here the sample spans approximately 210,000 clones, 76% being singletons. Donors were grouped by their self-reported clinical history.

The chain has TRBV19 and TRBJ1-4, with D hard to call. Sequencing used PBMCs or T cells enriched from blood (not recorded which). The TCR was taken from a woman aged 45-60 years with acute COVID-19. The CDR3 is CASSPRYEKLFF. CDR3 bases: TGTGCCAGTAGTCCGCGTTATGAAAAACTGTTTTTT.